This T cell receptor beta chain was sequenced during a study of blood T cell repertoires in COVID-19. Study information: Acute and convalescent COVID-19 samples came from the United States, Italy and Spain. PBMCs, B-cell-depleted T cells, or T cells were the source of the cDNA or gDNA that made up the material.

Cohort placement rested on clinical history that participants reported themselves. Deletions cut 4 bases from V and 5 bases from J, with 14 bases between. Germline CDR1 is SGHAT and CDR2 is FQNNGV. CDR3 length: 14 residues. Generated by immunoSEQ multiplex PCR, the TCRdb table keeps only in-frame clones and is missing some. The data hold hundreds of thousands of clones, with roughly nine tenths observed a single time. The sequencing sample was made of PBMCs or T cells enriched from blood (not recorded which). This clonotype was obtained from a woman in her forties or fifties in a cohort exposed to, infected with or recovered from COVID-19 (not recorded which). The chain recombines TRBV11-2 with TRBJ2-5; tentative D call: TRBD2 (5 bases). The CDR3, as DNA: TGTGCCAGCAGCTCCCCCAGCGAGCGGGAGACCCAGTACTTC. As protein: CASSSPSERETQYF.